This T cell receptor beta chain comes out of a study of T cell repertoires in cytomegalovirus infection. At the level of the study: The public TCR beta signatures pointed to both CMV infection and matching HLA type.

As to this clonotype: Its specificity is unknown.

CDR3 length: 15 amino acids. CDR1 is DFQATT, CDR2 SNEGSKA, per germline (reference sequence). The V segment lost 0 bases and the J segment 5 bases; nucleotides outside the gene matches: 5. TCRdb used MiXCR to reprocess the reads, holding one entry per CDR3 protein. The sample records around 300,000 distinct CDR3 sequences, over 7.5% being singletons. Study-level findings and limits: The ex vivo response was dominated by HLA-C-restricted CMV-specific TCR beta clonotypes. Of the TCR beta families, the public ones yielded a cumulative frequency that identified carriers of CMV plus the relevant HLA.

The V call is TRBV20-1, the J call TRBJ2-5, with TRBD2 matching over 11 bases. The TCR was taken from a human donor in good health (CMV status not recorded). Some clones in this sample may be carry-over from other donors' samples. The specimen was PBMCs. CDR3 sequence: CSARDSGRAAETQYF. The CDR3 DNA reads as TGCAGTGCTAGAGATAGCGGGAGGGCCGCGGAGACCCAGTACTTC.